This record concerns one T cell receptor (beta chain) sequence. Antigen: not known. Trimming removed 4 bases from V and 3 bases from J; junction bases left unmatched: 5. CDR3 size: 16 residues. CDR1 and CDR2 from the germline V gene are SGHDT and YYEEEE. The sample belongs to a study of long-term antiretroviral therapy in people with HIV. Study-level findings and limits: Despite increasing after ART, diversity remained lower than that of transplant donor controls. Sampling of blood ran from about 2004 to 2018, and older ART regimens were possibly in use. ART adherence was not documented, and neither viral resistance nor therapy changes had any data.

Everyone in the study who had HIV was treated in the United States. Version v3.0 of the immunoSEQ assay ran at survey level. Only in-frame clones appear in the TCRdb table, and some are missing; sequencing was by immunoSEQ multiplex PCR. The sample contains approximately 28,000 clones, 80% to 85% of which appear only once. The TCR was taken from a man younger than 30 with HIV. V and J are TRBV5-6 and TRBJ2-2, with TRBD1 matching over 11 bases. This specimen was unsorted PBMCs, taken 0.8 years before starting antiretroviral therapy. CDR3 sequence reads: CASSHLDRGHTGELFF. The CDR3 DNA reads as TGTGCCAGCAGCCATTTGGACAGGGGGCACACCGGGGAGCTGTTTTTT.